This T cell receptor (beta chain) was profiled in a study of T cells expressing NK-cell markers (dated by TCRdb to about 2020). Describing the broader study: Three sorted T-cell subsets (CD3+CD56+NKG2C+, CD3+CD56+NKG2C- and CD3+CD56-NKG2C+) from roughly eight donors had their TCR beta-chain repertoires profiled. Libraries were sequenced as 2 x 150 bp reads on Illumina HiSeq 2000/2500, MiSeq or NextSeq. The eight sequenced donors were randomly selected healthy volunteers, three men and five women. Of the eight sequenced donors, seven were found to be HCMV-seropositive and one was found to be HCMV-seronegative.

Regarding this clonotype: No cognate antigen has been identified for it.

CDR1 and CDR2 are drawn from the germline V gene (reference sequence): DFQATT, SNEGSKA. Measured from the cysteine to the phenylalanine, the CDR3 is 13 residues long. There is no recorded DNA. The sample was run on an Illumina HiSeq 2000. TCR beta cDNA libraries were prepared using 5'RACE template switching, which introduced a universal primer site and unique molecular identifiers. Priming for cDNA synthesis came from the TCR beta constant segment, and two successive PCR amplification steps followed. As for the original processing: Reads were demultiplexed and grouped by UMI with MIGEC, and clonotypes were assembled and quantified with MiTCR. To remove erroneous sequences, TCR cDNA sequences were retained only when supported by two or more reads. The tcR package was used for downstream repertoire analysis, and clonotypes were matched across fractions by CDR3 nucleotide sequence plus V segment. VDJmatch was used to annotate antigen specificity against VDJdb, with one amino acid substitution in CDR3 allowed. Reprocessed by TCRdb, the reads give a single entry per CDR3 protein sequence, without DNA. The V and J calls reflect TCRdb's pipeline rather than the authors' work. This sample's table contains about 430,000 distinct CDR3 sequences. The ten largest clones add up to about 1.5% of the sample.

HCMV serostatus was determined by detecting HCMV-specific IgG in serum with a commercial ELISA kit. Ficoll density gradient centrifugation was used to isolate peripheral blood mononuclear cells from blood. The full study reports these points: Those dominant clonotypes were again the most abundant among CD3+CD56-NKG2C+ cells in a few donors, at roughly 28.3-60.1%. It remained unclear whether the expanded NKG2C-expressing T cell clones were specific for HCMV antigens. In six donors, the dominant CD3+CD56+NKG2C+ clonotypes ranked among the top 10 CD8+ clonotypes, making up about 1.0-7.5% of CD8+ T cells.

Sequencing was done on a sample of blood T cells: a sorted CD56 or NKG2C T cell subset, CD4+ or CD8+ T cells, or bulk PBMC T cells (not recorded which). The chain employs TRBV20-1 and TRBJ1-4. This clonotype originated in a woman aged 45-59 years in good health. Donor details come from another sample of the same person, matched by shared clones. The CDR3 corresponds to CSARKGKAEKLFF.